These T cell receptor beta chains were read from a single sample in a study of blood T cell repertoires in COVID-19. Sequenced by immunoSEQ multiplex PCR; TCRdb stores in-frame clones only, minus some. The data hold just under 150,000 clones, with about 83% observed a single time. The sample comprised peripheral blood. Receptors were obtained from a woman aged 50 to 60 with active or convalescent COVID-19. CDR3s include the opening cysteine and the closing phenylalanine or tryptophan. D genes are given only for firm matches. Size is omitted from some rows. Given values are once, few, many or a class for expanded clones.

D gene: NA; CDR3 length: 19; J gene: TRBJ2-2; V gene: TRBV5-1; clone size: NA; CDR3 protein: CASSLARGRGTLNTGELFF; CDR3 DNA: TGCGCCAGCAGCTTGGCCCGTGGCAGGGGCACCTTGAACACCGGGGAGCTGTTTTTT
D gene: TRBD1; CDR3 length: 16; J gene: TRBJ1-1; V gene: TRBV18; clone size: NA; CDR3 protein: CASSYGTARGITEAFF; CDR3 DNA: TGTGCCAGCTCGTATGGGACAGCCCGCGGGATCACTGAAGCTTTCTTT
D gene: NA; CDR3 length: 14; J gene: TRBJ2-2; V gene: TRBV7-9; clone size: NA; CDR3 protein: CASSLTYNTGELFF; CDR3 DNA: TGTGCCAGCAGCTTAACCTACAACACCGGGGAGCTGTTTTTT
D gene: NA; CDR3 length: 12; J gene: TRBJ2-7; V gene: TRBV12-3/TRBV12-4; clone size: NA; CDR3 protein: CASSFSGGEQYF; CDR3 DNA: TGTGCCAGCAGTTTTTCCGGGGGCGAGCAGTACTTC
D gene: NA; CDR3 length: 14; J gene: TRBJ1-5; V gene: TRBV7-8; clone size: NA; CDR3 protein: CASSPARGGQPQHF; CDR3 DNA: TGTGCCAGCAGCCCTGCCAGGGGTGGACAGCCCCAGCATTTT
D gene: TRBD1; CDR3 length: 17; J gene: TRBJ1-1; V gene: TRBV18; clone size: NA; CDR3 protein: CASSPGSGGGMNTEAFF; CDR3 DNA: TGTGCCAGCTCACCTGGGTCAGGGGGCGGGATGAACACTGAAGCTTTCTTT
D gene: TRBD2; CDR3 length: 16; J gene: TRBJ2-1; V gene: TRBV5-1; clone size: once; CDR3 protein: CASSRESGGVPLKQFF; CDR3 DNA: TGCGCCAGCAGCCGGGAAAGCGGGGGGGTTCCCTTAAAGCAGTTCTTC
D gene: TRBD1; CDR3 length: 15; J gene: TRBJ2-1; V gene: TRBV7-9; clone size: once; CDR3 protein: CASSLAGGLLNEQFF; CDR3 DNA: TGTGCCAGCAGCTTAGCAGGGGGCTTGTTAAATGAGCAGTTCTTC
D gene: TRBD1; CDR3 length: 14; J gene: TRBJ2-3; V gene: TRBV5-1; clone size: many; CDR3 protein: CASSFLTGGDTQYF; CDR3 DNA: TGCGCCAGCAGCTTTCTAACAGGGGGAGATACGCAGTATTTT
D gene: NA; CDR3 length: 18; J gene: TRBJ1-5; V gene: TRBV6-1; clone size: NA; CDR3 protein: CASSDQLSRGAGNQPQHF; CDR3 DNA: TGTGCCAGCAGTGATCAATTATCGCGCGGCGCCGGCAATCAGCCCCAGCATTTT
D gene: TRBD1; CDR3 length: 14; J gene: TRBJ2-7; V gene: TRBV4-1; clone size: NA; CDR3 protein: CASSQGQGFYEQYF; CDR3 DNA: TGCGCCAGCAGCCAAGGACAGGGTTTTTACGAGCAGTACTTC
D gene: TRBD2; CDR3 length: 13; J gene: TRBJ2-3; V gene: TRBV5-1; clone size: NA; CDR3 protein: CASSPLAEDTQYF; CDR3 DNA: TGCGCCAGCAGCCCCCTAGCGGAAGATACGCAGTATTTT
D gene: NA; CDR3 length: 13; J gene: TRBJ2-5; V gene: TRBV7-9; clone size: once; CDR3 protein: CASSLLEKETQYF; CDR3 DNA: TGTGCCAGCAGCTTACTTGAGAAAGAGACCCAGTACTTC
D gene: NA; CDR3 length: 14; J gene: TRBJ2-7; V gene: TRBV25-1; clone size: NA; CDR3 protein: CASSRGAGGYEQYF; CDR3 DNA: TGTGCCAGCAGCAGGGGGGCGGGAGGCTACGAGCAGTACTTC
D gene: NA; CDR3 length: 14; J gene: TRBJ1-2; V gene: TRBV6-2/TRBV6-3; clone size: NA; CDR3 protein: CASSYRPTGYGYTF; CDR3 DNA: TGTGCCAGCAGTTACCGGCCCACGGGGTATGGCTACACCTTC
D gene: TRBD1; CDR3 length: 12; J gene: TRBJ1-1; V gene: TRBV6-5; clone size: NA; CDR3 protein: CASRVGQGAAFF; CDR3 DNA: TGTGCCAGCAGGGTCGGACAGGGGGCAGCTTTCTTT
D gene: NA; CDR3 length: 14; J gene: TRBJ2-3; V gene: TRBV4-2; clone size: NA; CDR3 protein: CASSQGTNSDTQYF; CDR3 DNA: TGTGCCAGCAGCCAAGGGACAAACTCAGATACGCAGTATTTT
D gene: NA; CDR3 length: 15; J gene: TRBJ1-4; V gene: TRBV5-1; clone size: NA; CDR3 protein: CASSPRTEANEKLFF; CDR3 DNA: TGCGCCAGCAGCCCCAGGACAGAGGCGAATGAAAAACTGTTTTTT
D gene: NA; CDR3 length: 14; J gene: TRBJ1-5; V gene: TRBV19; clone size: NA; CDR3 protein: CASNFLRTPQPQHF; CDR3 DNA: TGTGCCAGTAACTTCTTAAGGACTCCTCAGCCCCAGCATTTT
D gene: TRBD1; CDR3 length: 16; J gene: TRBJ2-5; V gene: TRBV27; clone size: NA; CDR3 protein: CASSSSDRGLGETQYF; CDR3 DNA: TGTGCCAGCAGTTCCTCGGACAGGGGACTGGGTGAGACCCAGTACTTC
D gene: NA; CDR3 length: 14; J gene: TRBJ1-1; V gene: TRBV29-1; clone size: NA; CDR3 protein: CSVEDPVFNTEAFF; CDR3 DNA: TGCAGCGTTGAAGATCCGGTTTTTAACACTGAAGCTTTCTTT
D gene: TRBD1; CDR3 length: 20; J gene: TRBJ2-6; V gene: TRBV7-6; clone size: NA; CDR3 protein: CASSLMVWGQTGSGANVLTF; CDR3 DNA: TGTGCCAGCAGCTTAATGGTTTGGGGACAGACCGGCTCTGGGGCCAACGTCCTGACTTTC
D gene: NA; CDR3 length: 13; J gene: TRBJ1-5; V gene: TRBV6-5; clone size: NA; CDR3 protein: CASQVRINQPQHF; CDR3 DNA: TGTGCCAGCCAGGTCCGGATTAATCAGCCCCAGCATTTT
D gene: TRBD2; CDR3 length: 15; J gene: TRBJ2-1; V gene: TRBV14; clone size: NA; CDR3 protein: CASSQAGGRKNEQFF; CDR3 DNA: TGTGCCAGCAGCCAAGCGGGGGGGCGGAAAAATGAGCAGTTCTTC
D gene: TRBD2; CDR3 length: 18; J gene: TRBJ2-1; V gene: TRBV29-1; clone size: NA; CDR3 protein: CSVEGGTSGPQGPDEQFF; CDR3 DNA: TGCAGCGTCGAAGGAGGGACTAGCGGCCCTCAGGGCCCCGATGAGCAGTTCTTC
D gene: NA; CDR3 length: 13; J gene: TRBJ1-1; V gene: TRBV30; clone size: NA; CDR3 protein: CAWSLGASAEAFF; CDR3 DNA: TGTGCCTGGAGTTTGGGGGCGTCGGCTGAAGCTTTCTTT
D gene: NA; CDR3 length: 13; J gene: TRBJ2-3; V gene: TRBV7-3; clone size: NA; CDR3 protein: CASSLSVTDTQYF; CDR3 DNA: TGTGCCAGCAGCTTATCGGTCACAGATACGCAGTATTTT
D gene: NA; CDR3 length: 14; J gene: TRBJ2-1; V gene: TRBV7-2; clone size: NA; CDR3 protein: CASSLSSDYNEQFF; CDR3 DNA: TGTGCCAGCAGCTTAAGTAGCGACTACAATGAGCAGTTCTTC
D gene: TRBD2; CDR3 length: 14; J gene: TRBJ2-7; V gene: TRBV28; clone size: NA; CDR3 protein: CASTTDSGGREQYF; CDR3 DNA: TGTGCCAGCACCACGGACTCGGGAGGGCGCGAGCAGTACTTC
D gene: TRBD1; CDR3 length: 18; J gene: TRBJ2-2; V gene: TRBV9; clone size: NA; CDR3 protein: CASSPRTGFVTNTGELFF; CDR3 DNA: TGTGCCAGCAGCCCCCGGACAGGTTTCGTTACGAACACCGGGGAGCTGTTTTTT
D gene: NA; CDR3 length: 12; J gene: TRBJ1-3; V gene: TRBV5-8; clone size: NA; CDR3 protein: CGTMVSGNTIYF; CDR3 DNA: TGTGGGACAATGGTCTCTGGAAACACCATATATTTT
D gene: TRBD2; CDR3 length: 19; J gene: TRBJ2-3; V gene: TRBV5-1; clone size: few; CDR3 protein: CASSLNPTTGTTSTDTQYF; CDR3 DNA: TGCGCCAGCAGCTTGAACCCAACAACCGGGACTACTAGCACAGATACGCAGTATTTT
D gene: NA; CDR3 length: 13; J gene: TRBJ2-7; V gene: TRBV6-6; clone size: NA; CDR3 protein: CASSYPNAYEQYF; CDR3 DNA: TGTGCCAGCAGTTACCCTAACGCCTACGAGCAGTACTTC
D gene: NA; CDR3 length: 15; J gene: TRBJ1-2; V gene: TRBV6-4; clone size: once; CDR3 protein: CASSDGRGSGYGYTF; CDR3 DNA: TGTGCCAGCAGTGATGGTCGAGGCAGTGGCTATGGCTACACCTTC
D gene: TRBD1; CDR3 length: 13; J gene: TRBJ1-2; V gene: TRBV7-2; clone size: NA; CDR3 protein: CASSLQGAYGYTF; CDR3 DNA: TGTGCCAGCAGCCTACAGGGGGCGTATGGCTACACCTTC
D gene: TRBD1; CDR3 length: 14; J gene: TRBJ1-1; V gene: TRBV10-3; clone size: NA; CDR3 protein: CAISGQGAYTEAFF; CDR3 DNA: TGTGCCATCAGTGGGCAGGGGGCATACACTGAAGCTTTCTTT
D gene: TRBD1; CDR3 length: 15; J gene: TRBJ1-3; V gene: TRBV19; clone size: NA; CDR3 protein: CASYRQGISGNTIYF; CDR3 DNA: TGTGCCAGTTATCGACAGGGGATCTCTGGAAACACCATATATTTT
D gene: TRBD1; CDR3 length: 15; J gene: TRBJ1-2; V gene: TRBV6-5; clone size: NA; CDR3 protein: CASSGQGRIIYGYTF; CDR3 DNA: TGTGCCAGCAGCGGACAGGGAAGGATAATCTATGGCTACACCTTC
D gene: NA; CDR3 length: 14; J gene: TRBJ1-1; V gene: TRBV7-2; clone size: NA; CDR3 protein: CASSAQQGNTEAFF; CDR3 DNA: TGTGCCAGCAGCGCACAACAGGGGAACACTGAAGCTTTCTTT
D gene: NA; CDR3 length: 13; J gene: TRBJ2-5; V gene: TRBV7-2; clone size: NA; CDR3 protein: CASSLGRMETQYF; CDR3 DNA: TGTGCCAGCAGCTTAGGGAGGATGGAGACCCAGTACTTC
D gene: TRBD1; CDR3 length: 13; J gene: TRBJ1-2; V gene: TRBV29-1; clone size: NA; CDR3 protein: CSVTAGTVYGYTF; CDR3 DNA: TGCAGCGTAACTGCCGGGACAGTATATGGCTACACCTTC
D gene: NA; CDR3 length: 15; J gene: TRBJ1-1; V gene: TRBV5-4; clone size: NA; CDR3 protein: CASSPKQGPNTEAFF; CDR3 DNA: TGTGCCAGCAGCCCTAAACAGGGCCCGAACACTGAAGCTTTCTTT
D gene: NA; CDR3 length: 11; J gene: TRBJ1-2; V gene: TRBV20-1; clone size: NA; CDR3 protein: CSATGDYGYTF; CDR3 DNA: TGCAGTGCTACAGGGGACTATGGCTACACCTTC
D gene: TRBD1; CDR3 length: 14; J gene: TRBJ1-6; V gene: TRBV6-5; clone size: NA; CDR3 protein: CASRGGTGNSPLHF; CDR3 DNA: TGTGCCAGCAGGGGAGGGACAGGGAATTCACCCCTCCACTTT
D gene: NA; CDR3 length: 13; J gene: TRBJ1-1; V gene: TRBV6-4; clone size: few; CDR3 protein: CASSTRPDSEAFF; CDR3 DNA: TGTGCCAGCAGTACCCGTCCCGACTCGGAAGCTTTCTTT
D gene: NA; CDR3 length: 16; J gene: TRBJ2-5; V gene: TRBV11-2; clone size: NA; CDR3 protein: CASSPTSVGAQETQYF; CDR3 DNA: TGTGCCAGCAGCCCTACCTCGGTGGGGGCCCAAGAGACCCAGTACTTC
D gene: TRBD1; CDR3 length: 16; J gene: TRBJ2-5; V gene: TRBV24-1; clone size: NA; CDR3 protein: CATSDSGQGGGETQYF; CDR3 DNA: TGTGCCACCAGTGATTCCGGACAGGGTGGGGGAGAGACCCAGTACTTC
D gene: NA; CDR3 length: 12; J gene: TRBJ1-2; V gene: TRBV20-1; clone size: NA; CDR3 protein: CSASEGQRPYTF; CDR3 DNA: TGCAGTGCTAGTGAGGGACAAAGACCGTACACCTTC
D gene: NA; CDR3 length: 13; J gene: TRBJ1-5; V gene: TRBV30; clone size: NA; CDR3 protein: CAWSQGSNQPQHF; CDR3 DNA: TGTGCCTGGAGTCAGGGTTCCAATCAGCCCCAGCATTTT